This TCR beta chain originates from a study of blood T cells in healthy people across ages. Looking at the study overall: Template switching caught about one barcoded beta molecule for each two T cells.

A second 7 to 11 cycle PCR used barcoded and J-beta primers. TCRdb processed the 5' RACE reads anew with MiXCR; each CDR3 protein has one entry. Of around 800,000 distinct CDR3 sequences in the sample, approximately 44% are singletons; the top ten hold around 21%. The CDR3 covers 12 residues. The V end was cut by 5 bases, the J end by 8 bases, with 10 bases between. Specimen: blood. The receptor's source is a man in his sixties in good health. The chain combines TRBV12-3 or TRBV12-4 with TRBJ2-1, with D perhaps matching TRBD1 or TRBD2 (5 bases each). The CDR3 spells CASSPGTDEQFF. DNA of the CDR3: TGTGCCAGCAGTCCCGGGACGGATGAGCAGTTCTTC.